This TCR beta chain was identified in a study of shared clonotypes between healthy human individuals. Study summary: Each donor contributed plates that comprised three CD4 naive, three CD4 memory, two CD8 naive and one CD8 memory.

The study, taken as a whole, reports: Researchers found naive subsets generally carried larger estimated richness than memory subsets.

Healthy HIV-negative adults with no recent acute infections or vaccinations were recruited as donors. This table comes from immunoSEQ multiplex PCR, and its TCRdb copy is limited to in-frame clones, with some not included. The data show some 2,500,000 clones, with 85% to 95% seen just once and around 0.4% held by the top ten. This CDR3 spans 15 amino acids. From germline, CDR1 is MDHEN and CDR2 SYDVKM. Trimming took off 1 base at V and 4 bases at J, with 13 bases between the two ends. Remarks on this clone: Its antigen is not identified.

J is TRBJ1-1 and V is TRBV28, with D unclear. The origin of this receptor is a man aged 18-30 years in good health. Some clones in this sample may be carry-over from other donors' samples. Sequenced sample: naive CD4+ T cells from PBMCs. As for subset: CD45RA+ positively selected. The CDR3 reads CASSLSEGYRTEAFF. CDR3 sequence (DNA): TGTGCCAGCAGTTTATCGGAGGGTTACCGCACTGAAGCTTTCTTT.